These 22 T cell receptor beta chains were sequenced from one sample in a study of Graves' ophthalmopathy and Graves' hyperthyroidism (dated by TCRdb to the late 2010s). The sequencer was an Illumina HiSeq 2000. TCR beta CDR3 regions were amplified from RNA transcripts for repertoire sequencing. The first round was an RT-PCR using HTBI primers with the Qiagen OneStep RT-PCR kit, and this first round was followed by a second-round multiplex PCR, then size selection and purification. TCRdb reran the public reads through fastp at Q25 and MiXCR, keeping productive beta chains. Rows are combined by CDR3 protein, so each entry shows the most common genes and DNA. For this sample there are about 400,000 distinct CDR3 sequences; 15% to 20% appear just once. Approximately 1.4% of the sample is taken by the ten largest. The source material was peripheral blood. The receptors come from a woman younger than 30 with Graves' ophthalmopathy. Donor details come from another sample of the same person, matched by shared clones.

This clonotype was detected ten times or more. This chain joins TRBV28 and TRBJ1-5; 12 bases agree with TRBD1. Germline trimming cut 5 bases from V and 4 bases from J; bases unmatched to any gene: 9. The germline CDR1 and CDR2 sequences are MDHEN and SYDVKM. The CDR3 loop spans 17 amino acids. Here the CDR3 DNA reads TGTGCCAGCAGTCCGGGGACAGGGGGCTCTTTTAATCAGCCCCAGCATTTT. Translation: CASSPGTGGSFNQPQHF. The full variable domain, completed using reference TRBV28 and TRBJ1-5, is DVKVTQSSRYLVKRTGEKVFLECVQDMDHENMFWYRQDPGLGLRLIYFSYDVKMKEKGDIPEGYSVSREKKERFSLILESASTNQTSMYLCASSPGTGGSFNQPQHFGDGTRLSIL.

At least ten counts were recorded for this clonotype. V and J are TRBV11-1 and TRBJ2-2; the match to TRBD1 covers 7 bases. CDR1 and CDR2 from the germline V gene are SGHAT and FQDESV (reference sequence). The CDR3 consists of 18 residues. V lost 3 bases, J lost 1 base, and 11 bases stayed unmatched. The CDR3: CASSFQPTGLMNTGELFF. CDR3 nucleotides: TGTGCCAGCAGCTTTCAGCCGACAGGGCTTATGAACACCGGGGAGCTGTTTTTT.

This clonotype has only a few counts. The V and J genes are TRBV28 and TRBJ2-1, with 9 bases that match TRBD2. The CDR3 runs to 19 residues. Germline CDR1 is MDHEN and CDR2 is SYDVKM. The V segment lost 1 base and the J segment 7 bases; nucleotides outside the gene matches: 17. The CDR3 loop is CASSLSGFGSSGDSNEQFF. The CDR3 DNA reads TGTGCCAGCAGTTTATCCGGTTTTGGGTCTAGCGGGGATAGTAATGAGCAGTTCTTC.

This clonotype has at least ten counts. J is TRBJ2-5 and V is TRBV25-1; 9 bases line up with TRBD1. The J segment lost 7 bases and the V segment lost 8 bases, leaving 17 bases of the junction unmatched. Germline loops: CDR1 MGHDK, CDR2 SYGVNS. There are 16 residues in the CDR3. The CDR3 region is CASGSLSGTGYGTQYF. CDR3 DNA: TGTGCCAGCGGGTCCCTGAGTGGGACAGGGTATGGGACCCAGTACTTC.

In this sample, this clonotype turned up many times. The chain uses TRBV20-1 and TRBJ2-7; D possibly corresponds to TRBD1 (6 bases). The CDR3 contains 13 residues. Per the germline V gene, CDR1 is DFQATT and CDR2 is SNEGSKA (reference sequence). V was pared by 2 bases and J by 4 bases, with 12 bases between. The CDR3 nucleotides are TGCAGTGCTAGAACAGGGAGCTTTTACGAGCAGTACTTC. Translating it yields CSARTGSFYEQYF.

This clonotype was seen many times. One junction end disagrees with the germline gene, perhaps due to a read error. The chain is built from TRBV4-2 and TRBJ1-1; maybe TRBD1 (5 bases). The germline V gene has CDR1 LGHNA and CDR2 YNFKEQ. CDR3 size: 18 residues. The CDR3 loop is CASSQVSGGVLLNAEAFF. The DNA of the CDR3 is TGTGCCAGCAGCCAAGTATCGGGGGGGGTTCTATTGAACGCTGAAGCTTTCTTT.

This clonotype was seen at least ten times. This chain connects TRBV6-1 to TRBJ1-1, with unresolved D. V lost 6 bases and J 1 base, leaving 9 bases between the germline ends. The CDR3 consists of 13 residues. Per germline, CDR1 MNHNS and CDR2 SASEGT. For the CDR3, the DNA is TGTGCCAGCAGGAAGGTAGAGAACACTGAAGCTTTCTTT. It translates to CASRKVENTEAFF.

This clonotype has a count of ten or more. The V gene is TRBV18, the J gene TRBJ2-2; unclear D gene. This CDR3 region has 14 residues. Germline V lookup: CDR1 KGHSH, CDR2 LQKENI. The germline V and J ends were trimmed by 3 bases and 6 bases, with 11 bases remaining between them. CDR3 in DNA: TGTGCCAGCTCACCGCCAGGACGGTCCGGGGAGCTGTTTTTT. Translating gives CASSPPGRSGELFF.

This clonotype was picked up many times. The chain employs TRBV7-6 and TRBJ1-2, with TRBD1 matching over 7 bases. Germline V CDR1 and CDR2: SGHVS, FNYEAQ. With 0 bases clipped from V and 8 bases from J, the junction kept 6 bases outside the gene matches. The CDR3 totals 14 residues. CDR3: CASSLAQGGRGYTF. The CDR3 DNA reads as TGTGCCAGCAGCTTAGCTCAGGGGGGTAGAGGCTACACCTTC. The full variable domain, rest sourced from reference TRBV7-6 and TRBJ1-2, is GAGVSQSPRYKVTKRGQDVALRCDPISGHVSLYWYRQALGQGPEFLTYFNYEAQQDKSGLPNDRFSAERPEGSISTLTIQRTEQRDSAMYRCASSLAQGGRGYTFGSGTRLTVV.

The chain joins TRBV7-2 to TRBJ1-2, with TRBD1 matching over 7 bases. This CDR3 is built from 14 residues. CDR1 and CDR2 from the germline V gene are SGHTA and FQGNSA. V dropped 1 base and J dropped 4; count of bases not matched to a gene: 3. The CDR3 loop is CASSLGDSLYGYTF. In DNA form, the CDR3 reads TGTGCCAGCAGCTTAGGGGACAGCCTCTATGGCTACACCTTC.

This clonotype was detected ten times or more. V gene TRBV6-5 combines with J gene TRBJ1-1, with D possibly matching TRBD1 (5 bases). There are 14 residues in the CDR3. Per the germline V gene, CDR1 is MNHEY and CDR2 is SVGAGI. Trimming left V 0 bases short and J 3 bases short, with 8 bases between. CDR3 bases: TGTGCCAGCAGTTACTCGACGGGGGACACTGAAGCTTTCTTT. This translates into CASSYSTGDTEAFF.

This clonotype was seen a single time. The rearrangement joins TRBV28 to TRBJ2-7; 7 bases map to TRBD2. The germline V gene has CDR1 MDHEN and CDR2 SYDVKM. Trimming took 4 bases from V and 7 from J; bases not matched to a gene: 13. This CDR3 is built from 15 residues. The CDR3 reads CASSSRGAGRLEQYF. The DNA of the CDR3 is TGTGCCAGCAGTTCCCGTGGAGCGGGAAGATTGGAGCAGTACTTC.

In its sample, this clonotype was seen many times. CDR3 in DNA: TGTGCCAGCAGCCCTGTAGGGCAGGAATCCTACGAGCAGTACTTC. Protein product: CASSPVGQESYEQYF. This chain connects TRBV28 to TRBJ2-7, with no clear D. Looked up from germline, CDR1 is MDHEN and CDR2 is SYDVKM. Trimming cost V 6 bases and J 1 base, with 16 bases left between them. The CDR3 consists of 15 residues.

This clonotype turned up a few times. The CDR3 sequence: CASSPPEGGVGRTEAFF. The CDR3 DNA follows: TGTGCCAGCTCACCACCGGAGGGGGGTGTGGGAAGGACTGAAGCTTTCTTT. This chain connects TRBV18 to TRBJ1-1, with D maybe TRBD1 (6 bases). The ends were cut back, 0 bases at V and 5 bases at J, with 19 bases in the middle. This CDR3 is 17 amino acids long. Germline V CDR1 and CDR2: KGHSH, LQKENI.

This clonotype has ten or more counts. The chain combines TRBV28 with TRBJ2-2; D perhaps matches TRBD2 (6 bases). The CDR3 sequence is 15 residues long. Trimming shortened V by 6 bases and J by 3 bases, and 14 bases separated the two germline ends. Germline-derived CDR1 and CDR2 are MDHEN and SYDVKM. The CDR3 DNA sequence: TGTGCCAGCAGATTGGGGGGACGGGACACCGGGGAGCTGTTTTTT. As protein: CASRLGGRDTGELFF.

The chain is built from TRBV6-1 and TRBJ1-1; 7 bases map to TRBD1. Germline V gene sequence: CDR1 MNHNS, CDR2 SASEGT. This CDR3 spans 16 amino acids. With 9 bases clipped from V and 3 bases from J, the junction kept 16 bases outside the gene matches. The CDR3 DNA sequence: TGTGCCAGTCACCCGGCGACAGGGAGGCATCACACTGAAGCTTTCTTT. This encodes CASHPATGRHHTEAFF.

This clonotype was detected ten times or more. The CDR3 nucleotides are TGTGCCACCAGCAGAGGCTCAAGGGATTCACCCCTCCACTTT. Amino acids: CATSRGSRDSPLHF. The rearrangement uses TRBV15 and TRBJ1-6; D gene unclear. Trimming left V 1 base short and J 8 bases short, with 9 bases between. Looked up from germline, CDR1 is LNHNV and CDR2 is YYDKDF (reference sequence). The CDR3 has 14 residues.

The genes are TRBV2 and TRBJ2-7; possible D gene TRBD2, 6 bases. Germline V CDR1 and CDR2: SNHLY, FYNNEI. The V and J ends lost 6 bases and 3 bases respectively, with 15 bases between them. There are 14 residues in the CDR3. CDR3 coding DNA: TGTGCCAGCAGCTCTAGCGCATCTTTCTACGAGCAGTACTTC. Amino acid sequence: CASSSSASFYEQYF.

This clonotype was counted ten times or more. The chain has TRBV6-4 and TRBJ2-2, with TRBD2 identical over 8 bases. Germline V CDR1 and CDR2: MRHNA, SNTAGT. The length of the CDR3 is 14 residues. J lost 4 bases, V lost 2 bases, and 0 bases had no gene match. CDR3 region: CASSDGTSTGELFF. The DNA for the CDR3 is TGTGCCAGCAGTGACGGGACTAGCACCGGGGAGCTGTTTTTT.

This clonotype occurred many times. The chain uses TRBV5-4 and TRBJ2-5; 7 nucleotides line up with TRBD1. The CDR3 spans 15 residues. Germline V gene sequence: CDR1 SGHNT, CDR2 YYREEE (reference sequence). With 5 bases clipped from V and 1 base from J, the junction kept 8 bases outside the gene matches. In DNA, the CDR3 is TGTGCCAGCAGGTTGTCCGGGACAGCCCAAGAGACCCAGTACTTC. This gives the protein CASRLSGTAQETQYF. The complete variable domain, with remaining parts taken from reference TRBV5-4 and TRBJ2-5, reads ETGVTQSPTHLIKTRGQQVTLRCSSQSGHNTVSWYQQALGQGPQFIFQYYREEENGRGNFPPRFSGLQFPNYSSELNVNALELDDSALYLCASRLSGTAQETQYFGPGTRLLVL.

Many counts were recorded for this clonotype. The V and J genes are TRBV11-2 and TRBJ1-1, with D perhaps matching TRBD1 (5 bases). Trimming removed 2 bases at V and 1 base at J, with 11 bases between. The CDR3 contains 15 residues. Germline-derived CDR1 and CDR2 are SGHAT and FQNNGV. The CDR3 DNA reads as TGTGCCAGCAGCTTACTCCCGGGACGGAACACTGAAGCTTTCTTT. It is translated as CASSLLPGRNTEAFF. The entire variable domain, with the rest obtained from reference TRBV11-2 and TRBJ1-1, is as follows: EAGVAQSPRYKIIEKRQSVAFWCNPISGHATLYWYQQILGQGPKLLIQFQNNGVVDDSQLPKDRFSAERLKGVDSTLKIQPAKLEDSAVYLCASSLLPGRNTEAFFGQGTRLTVV.

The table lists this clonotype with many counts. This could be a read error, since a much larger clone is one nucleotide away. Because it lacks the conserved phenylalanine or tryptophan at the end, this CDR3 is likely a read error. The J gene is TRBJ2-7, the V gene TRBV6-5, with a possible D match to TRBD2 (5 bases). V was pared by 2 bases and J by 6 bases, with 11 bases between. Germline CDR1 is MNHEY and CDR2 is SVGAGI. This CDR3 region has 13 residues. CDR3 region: CASSYVDGVEQYL. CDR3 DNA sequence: TGTGCCAGCAGTTACGTGGACGGGGTCGAGCAGTACCTC.